This is a list of T cell receptor beta chains from one sample in a study of T-cell reconstitution after alpha-beta-depleted transplantation in children. TCRdb analysed the PCR reads with MiXCR anew, one entry per CDR3 protein. The sample has about 60,000 distinct CDR3 sequences, 40% to 45% seen once. Sequencing used PBMCs, mostly from graft donor cells, obtained 360 days after TCRalphabeta/CD19-depleted stem cell transplant. Every receptor here comes from a male patient aged 10 to 17 who had a stem cell transplant for acute lymphoblastic leukemia, so the T cells may come from the graft donor. Both conserved end residues are part of each CDR3. A D gene is named only where the DNA matches it firmly. Expanded clones are given a class, and other clones once, few, many or no size at all.

>TRBV29-1|TRBJ2-3|TRBD1|-
CSGGQGLADTQYF
TGCAGCGGGGGACAGGGACTTGCAGATACGCAGTATTTT
>TRBV19|TRBJ2-2|-|-
CVPNHPRAGELFF
TGTGTCCCAAACCACCCTCGGGCCGGGGAGCTGTTTTTT
>TRBV19|TRBJ1-1|TRBD1|-
CASSIGLGRGPDTEAFF
TGTGCCAGTAGTATCGGCTTGGGCAGGGGGCCGGACACTGAAGCTTTCTTT
>TRBV2|TRBJ2-2|-|-
CVFPGPGPGELFF
TGTGTATTCCCTGGGCCCGGACCAGGGGAGCTGTTTTTT
>TRBV9|TRBJ1-4|-|-
CASSLSGATSEKLFF
TGTGCCAGCAGCCTTTCCGGGGCGACGAGTGAAAAACTGTTTTTT
>TRBV11-3|TRBJ2-3|TRBD2|few
CASSPVGGSRADTQYF
TGTGCCAGCAGCCCAGTCGGCGGGAGCCGGGCAGATACGCAGTATTTT
>TRBV11-2|TRBJ1-1|-|few
CASSLSGTGGGTEAFF
TGTGCCAGCAGCTTATCGGGAACAGGAGGGGGTACTGAAGCTTTCTTT
>TRBV11-2|TRBJ2-2|-|-
CASSSALSGELFF
TGTGCCAGCAGCTCGGCCCTTTCCGGGGAGCTGTTTTTT
>TRBV5-6|TRBJ1-1|-|-
CASSSSSQGTEAFF
TGTGCCAGCAGCTCTTCATCGCAGGGGACTGAAGCTTTCTTT
>TRBV5-1|TRBJ2-7|TRBD2|-
CASSVGLADYEQYF
TGCGCCAGCAGCGTGGGACTAGCGGACTACGAGCAGTACTTC